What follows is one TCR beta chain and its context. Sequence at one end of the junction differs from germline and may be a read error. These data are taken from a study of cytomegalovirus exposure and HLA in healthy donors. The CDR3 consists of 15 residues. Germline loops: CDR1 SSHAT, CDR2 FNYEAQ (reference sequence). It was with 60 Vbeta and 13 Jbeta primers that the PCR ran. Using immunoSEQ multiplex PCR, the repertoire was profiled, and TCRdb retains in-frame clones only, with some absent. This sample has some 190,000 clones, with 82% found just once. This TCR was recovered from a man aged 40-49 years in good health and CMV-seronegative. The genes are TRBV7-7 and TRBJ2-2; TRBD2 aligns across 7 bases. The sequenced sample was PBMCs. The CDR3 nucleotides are TGTGCTAGCAGCTTAGGGCGGGAGTACACCGGGGAGCTGTTTTTT. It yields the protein CASSLGREYTGELFF.